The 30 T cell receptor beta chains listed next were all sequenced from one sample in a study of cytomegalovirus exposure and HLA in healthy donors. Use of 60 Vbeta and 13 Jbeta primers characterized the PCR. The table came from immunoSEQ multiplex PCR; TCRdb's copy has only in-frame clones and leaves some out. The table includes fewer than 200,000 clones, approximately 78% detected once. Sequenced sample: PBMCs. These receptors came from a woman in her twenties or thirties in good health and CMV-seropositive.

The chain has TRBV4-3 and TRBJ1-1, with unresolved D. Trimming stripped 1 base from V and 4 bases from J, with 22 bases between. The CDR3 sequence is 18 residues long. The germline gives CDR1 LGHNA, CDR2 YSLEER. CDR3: CASSQAQGQRFEITEAFF. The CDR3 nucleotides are TGCGCCAGCAGCCAAGCTCAAGGCCAGCGTTTCGAGATCACTGAAGCTTTCTTT.

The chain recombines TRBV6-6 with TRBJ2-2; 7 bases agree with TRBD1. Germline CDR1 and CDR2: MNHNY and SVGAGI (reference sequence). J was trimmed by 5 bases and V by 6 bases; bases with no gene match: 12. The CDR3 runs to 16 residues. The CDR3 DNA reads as TGTGCCAGCAGCCTCCTGGGGCAGGGGGTTACCGGGGAGCTGTTTTTT. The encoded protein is CASSLLGQGVTGELFF.

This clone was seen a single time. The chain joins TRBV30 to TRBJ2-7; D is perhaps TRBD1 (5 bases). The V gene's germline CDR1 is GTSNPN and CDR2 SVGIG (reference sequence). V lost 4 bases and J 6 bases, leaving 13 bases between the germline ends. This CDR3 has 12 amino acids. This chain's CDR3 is CAWKGQGREQYF. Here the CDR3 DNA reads TGTGCCTGGAAGGGGCAGGGCCGCGAGCAGTACTTC.

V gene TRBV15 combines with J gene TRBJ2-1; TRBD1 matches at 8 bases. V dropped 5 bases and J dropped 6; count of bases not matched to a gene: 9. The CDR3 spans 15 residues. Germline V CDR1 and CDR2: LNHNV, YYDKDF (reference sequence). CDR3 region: CATSAGQEGTNEQFF. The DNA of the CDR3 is TGTGCCACCAGCGCGGGACAGGAAGGAACCAATGAGCAGTTCTTC.

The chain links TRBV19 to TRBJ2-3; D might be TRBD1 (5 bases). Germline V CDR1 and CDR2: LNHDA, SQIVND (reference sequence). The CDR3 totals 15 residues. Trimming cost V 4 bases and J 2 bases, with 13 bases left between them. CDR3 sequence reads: CASSKGYQFTDTQYF. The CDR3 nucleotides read TGTGCCAGTAGTAAGGGGTACCAATTCACAGATACGCAGTATTTT.

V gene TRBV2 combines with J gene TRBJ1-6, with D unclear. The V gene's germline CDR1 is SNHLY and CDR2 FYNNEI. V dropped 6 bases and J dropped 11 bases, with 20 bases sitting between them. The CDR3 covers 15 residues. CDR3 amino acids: CASRSRSEVTAPLHF. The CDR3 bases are TGTGCCAGCAGAAGCCGGAGTGAAGTGACCGCACCCCTCCACTTT.

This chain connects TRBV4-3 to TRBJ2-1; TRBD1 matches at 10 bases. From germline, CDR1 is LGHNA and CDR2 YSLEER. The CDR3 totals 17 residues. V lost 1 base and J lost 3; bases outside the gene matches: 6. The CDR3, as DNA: TGCGCCAGCAGCCAAGGGACCGGGACAGGGGTCTACAATGAGCAGTTCTTC. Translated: CASSQGTGTGVYNEQFF.

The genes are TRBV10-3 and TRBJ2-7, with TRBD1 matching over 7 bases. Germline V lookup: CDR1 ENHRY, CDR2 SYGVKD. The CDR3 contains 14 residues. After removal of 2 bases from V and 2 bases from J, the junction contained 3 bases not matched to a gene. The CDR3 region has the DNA TGTGCCATCAGTGAGACTCAGGGGGCCTACGAGCAGTACTTC. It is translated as CAISETQGAYEQYF.

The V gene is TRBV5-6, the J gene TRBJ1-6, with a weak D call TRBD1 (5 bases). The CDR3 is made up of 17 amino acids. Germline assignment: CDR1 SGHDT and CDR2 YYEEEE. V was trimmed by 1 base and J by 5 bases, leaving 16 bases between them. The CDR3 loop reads CASSLREAGTNNSPLHF. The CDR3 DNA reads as TGTGCCAGCAGCTTGAGGGAGGCAGGGACTAATAATTCACCCCTCCACTTT. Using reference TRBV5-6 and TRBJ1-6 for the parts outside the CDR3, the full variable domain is DAGVTQSPTHLIKTRGQQVTLRCSPKSGHDTVSWYQQALGQGPQFIFQYYEEEERQRGNFPDRFSGHQFPNYSSELNVNALLLGDSALYLCASSLREAGTNNSPLHFGNGTRLTVT.

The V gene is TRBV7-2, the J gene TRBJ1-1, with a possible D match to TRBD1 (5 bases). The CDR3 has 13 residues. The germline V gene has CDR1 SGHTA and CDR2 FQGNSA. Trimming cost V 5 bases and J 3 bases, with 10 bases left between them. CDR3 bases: TGTGCCAGCAGCCCGAGACAGTACACTGAAGCTTTCTTT. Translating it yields CASSPRQYTEAFF. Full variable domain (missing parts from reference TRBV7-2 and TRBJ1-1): GAGVSQSPSNKVTEKGKDVELRCDPISGHTALYWYRQSLGQGLEFLIYFQGNSAPDKSGLPSDRFSAERTGGSVSTLTIQRTQQEDSAVYLCASSPRQYTEAFFGQGTRLTVV.

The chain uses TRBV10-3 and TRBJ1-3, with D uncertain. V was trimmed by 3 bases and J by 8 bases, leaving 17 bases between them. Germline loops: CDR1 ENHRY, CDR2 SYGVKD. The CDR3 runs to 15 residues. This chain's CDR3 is CAISDTVTGGHTIYF. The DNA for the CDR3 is TGTGCCATCAGTGATACGGTAACTGGTGGGCACACCATATATTTT.

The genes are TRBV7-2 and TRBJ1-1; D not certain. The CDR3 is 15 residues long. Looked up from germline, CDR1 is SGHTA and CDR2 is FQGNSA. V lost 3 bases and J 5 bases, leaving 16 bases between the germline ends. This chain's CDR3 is CASSFRTGMETEAFF. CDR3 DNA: TGTGCCAGCAGCTTTCGGACGGGGATGGAGACTGAAGCTTTCTTT.

The CDR3 DNA sequence: TGTGCCAGCAGGGCTCGGAGTGAGCAGTACTTC. Amino acids: CASRARSEQYF. The V and J genes are TRBV28 and TRBJ2-7; no definite D call. The CDR3 extends over 11 amino acids. V dropped 6 bases and J dropped 7 bases, with 10 bases sitting between them. Germline CDR1 is MDHEN and CDR2 is SYDVKM.

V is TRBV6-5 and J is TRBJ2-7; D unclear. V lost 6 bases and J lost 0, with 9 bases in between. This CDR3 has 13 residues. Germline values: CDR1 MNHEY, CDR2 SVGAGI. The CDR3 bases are TGTGCCAGCAGGCGTCCAGGCTCCTACGAGCAGTACTTC. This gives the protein CASRRPGSYEQYF.

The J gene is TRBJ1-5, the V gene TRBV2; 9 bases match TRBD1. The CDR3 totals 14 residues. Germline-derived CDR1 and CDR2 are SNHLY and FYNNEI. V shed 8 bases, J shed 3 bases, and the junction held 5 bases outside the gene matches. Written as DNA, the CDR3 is TGTGCCAGCGTTGGGGACAGGGCCAATCAGCCCCAGCATTTT. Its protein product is CASVGDRANQPQHF.

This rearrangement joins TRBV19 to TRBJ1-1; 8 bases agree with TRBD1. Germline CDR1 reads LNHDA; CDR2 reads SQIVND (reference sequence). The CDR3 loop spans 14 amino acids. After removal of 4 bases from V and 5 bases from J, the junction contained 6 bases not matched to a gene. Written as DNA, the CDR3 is TGTGCCAGTAGTACGGACAGGGTTGTAACTGAAGCTTTCTTT. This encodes CASSTDRVVTEAFF.

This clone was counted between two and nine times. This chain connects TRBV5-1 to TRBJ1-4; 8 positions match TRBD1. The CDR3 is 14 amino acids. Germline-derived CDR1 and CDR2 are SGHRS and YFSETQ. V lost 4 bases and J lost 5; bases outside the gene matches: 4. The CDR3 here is CASSPGTGNEKLFF. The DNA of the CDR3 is TGCGCCAGCAGCCCTGGGACAGGCAATGAAAAACTGTTTTTT.

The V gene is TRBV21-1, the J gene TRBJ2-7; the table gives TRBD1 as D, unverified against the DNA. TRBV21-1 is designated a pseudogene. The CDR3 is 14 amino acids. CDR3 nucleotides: TGTGCCAGCAGCGCCCGACAGGGAGCCTACGAGCAGTACTTC. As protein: CASSARQGAYEQYF.

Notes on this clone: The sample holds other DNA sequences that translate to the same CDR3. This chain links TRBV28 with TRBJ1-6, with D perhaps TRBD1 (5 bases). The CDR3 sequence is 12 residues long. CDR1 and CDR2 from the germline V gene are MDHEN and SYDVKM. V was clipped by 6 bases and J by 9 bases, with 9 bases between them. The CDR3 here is CASSVQGSPLHF. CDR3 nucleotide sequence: TGTGCCAGCAGCGTTCAGGGTTCACCCCTCCACTTT.

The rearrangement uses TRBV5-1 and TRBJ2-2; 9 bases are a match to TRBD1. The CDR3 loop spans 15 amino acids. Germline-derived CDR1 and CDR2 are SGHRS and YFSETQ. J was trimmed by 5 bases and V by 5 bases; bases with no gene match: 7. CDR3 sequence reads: CASRPTGGGTGELFF. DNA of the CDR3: TGCGCCAGCAGGCCGACAGGGGGAGGGACCGGGGAGCTGTTTTTT.

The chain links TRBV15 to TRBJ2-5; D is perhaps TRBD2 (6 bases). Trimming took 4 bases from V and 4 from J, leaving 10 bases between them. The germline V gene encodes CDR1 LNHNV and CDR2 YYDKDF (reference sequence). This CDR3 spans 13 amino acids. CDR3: CATSTGGGETQYF. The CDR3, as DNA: TGTGCCACCAGCACCGGGGGAGGAGAGACCCAGTACTTC. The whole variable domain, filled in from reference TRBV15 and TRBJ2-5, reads DAMVIQNPRYQVTQFGKPVTLSCSQTLNHNVMYWYQQKSSQAPKLLFHYYDKDFNNEADTPDNFQSRRPNTSFCFLDIRSPGLGDTAMYLCATSTGGGETQYFGPGTRLLVL.

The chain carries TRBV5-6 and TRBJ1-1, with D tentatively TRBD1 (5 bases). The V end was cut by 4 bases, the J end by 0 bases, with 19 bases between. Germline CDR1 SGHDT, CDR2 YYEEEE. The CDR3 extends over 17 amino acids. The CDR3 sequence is CASSDLGTQPLNTEAFF. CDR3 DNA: TGTGCCAGCAGCGATTTAGGGACTCAGCCTTTGAACACTGAAGCTTTCTTT.

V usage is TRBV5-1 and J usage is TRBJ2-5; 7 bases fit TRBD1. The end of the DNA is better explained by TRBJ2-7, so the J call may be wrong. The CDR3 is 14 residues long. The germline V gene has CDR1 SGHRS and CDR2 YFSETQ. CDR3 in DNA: TGCGCCAGCAGCATCAGTGGACAGGCCTACGAGCAGTACTTC. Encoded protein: CASSISGQAYEQYF.

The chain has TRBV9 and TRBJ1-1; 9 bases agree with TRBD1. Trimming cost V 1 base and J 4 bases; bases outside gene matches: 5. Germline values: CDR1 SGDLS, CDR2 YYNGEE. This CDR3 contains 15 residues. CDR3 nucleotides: TGTGCCAGCAGCGTATGGGCGACAGGGGGCACTGAAGCTTTCTTT. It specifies CASSVWATGGTEAFF.

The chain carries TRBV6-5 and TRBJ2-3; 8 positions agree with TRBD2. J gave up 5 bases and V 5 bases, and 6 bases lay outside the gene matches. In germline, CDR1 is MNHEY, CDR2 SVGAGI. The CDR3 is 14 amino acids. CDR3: CASSLRGGQDTQYF. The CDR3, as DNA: TGTGCCAGCAGTCTACGGGGGGGCCAAGATACGCAGTATTTT.

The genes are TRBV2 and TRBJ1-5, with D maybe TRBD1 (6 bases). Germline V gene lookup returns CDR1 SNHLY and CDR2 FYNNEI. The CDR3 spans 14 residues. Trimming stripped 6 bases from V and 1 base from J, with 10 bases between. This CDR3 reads CASSSGTSNQPQHF. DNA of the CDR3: TGTGCCAGCAGCTCCGGGACAAGCAATCAGCCCCAGCATTTT. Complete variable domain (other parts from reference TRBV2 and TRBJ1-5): EPEVTQTPSHQVTQMGQEVILRCVPISNHLYFYWYRQILGQKVEFLVSFYNNEISEKSEIFDDQFSVERPDGSNFTLKIRSTKLEDSAMYFCASSSGTSNQPQHFGDGTRLSIL.

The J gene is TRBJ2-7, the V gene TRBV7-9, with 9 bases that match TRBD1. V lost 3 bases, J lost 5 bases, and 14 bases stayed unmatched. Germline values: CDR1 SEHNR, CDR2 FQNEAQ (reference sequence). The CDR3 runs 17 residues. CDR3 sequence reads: CASSLKPGTGIFDEQYF. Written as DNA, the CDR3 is TGTGCCAGCAGCTTGAAACCCGGGACAGGGATTTTCGACGAGCAGTACTTC.

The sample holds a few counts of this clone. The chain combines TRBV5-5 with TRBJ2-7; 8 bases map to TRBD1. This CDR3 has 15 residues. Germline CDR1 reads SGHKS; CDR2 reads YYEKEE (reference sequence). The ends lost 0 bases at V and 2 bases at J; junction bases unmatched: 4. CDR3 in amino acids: CASSLGGTGTYEQYF. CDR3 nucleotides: TGTGCCAGCAGCTTGGGTGGGACAGGCACCTACGAGCAGTACTTC.

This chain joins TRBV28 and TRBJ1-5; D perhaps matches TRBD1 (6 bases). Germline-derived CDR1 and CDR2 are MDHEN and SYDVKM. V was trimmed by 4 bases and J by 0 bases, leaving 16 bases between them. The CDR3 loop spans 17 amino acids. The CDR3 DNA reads TGTGCCAGCAGTTCAAGCGTGACAGGCTATAGCAATCAGCCCCAGCATTTT. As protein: CASSSSVTGYSNQPQHF. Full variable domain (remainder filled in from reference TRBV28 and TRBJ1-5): DVKVTQSSRYLVKRTGEKVFLECVQDMDHENMFWYRQDPGLGLRLIYFSYDVKMKEKGDIPEGYSVSREKKERFSLILESASTNQTSMYLCASSSSVTGYSNQPQHFGDGTRLSIL.

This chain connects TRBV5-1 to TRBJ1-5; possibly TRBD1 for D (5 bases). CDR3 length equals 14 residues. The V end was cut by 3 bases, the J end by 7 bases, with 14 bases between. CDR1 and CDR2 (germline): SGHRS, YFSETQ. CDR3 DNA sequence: TGCGCCAGCAGCTCAACAGGAGTTGAGCAGCCCCAGCATTTT. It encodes CASSSTGVEQPQHF.